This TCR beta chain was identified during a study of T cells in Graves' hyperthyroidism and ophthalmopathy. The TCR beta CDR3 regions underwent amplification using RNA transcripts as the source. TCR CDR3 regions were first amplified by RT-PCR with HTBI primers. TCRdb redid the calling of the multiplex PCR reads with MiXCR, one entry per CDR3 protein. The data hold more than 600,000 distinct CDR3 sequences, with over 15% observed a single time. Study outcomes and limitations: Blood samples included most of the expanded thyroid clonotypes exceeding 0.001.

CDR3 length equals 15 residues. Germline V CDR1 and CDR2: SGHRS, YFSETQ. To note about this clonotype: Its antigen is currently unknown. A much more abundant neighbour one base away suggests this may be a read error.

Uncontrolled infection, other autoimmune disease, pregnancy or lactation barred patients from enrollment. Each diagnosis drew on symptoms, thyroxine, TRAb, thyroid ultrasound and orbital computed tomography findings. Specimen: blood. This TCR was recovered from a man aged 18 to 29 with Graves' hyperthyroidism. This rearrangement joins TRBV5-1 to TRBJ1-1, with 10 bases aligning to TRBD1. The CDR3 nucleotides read TGCGCCAGCAGATTGGCGACGGGGACAGGGGAACGAGCTTTCTTT. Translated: CASRLATGTGERAFF.